The next 27 T cell receptor beta chains were all read from a single sample in a study of OX40 agonist ivuxolimab in advanced cancers. The data were produced by immunoSEQ multiplex PCR, yet TCRdb's version contains in-frame clones alone and is incomplete. There are roughly 80,000 clones in the sample; 80% to 90% occur only once, and approximately 1.9% lies in the top ten. Sample: CD4+ or CD8+ T cells sorted from blood, taken in a trial of the OX40 agonist ivuxolimab. The receptors shown here come from an adult with an advanced solid tumor such as melanoma, head and neck, liver or kidney cancer.

The chain carries TRBV7-9 and TRBJ2-3, with D unclear. Trimming shortened V by 5 bases and J by 2 bases, and 14 bases separated the two germline ends. The CDR3 runs to 15 residues. In germline, CDR1 is SEHNR, CDR2 FQNEAQ (reference sequence). The CDR3 nucleotides read TGTGCCAGCAGCCCCCGGAGCACCTCCACAGATACGCAGTATTTT. It specifies CASSPRSTSTDTQYF. The whole variable domain, filled in from reference TRBV7-9 and TRBJ2-3, reads DTGVSQNPRHKITKRGQNVTFRCDPISEHNRLYWYRQTLGQGPEFLTYFQNEAQLEKSRLLSDRFSAERPKGSFSTLEIQRTEQGDSAMYLCASSPRSTSTDTQYFGPGTRLTVL.

The rearrangement uses TRBV14 and TRBJ2-7; D not certain. Germline V gives CDR1 SGHDN, CDR2 FVKESK. The CDR3 spans 16 residues. V lost 1 base and J 0 bases, leaving 13 bases between the germline ends. CDR3 amino acids: CASSQVPFSRSYEQYF. The DNA of the CDR3 is TGTGCCAGCAGCCAAGTTCCGTTCTCTCGCTCCTACGAGCAGTACTTC.

This clone appeared a single time. This chain joins TRBV6-1 and TRBJ1-1, with a tentative D call TRBD1 (6 bases). Between the trimmed V and J ends, which lost 3 bases and 4 bases, there was a span of 27 bases. The CDR3 is made up of 19 amino acids. Germline V gene lookup returns CDR1 MNHNS and CDR2 SASEGT. CDR3 DNA: TGTGCCAGCAGTGACCCGGACAGCTCTGGTCTCCGGATGAGCACTGAAGCTTTCTTT. This sequence encodes CASSDPDSSGLRMSTEAFF.

The gene calls are TRBV27 and TRBJ1-5; D may be TRBD1 (5 bases). There are 16 residues in the CDR3. V lost 2 bases and J lost 2, with 13 bases in between. Germline V lookup: CDR1 MNHEY, CDR2 SMNVEV (reference sequence). CDR3 loop: CASSLSAGYGNQPQHF. CDR3 coding DNA: TGTGCCAGCAGTTTAAGTGCAGGGTATGGCAATCAGCCCCAGCATTTT.

The gene calls are TRBV7-2 and TRBJ2-7; 7 bases fit TRBD2. Germline V gives CDR1 SGHTA, CDR2 FQGNSA. This CDR3 has 14 residues. The V segment lost 2 bases and the J segment 3 bases; nucleotides outside the gene matches: 4. The CDR3 protein is CASSLSTSDYEQYF. The CDR3 DNA reads TGTGCCAGCAGCTTATCCACTAGCGACTACGAGCAGTACTTC. The whole variable domain, remainder taken from reference TRBV7-2 and TRBJ2-7, is GAGVSQSPSNKVTEKGKDVELRCDPISGHTALYWYRQSLGQGLEFLIYFQGNSAPDKSGLPSDRFSAERTGGSVSTLTIQRTQQEDSAVYLCASSLSTSDYEQYFGPGTRLTVT.

This clone was counted only a few times. The V gene is TRBV5-1, the J gene TRBJ1-4; D may be TRBD1 (6 bases). Germline assignment: CDR1 SGHRS and CDR2 YFSETQ. The CDR3 is made up of 15 amino acids. Deletions cut 4 bases from V and 8 bases from J, with 18 bases between. This chain's CDR3 is CASSGGGDLKEKLFF. In DNA form, the CDR3 reads TGCGCCAGCAGCGGGGGCGGGGACCTGAAGGAAAAACTGTTTTTT.

This chain joins TRBV19 and TRBJ1-2; no definite D call. With 6 bases removed from V and 2 bases from J, the gap between germline ends came to 13 bases. Germline assignment: CDR1 LNHDA and CDR2 SQIVND (reference sequence). The CDR3 length is 14 residues. For the CDR3, the DNA is TGTGCCAGTAGGATGGATGAGGAGAACTATGGCTACACCTTC. This translates into CASRMDEENYGYTF.

The rearrangement links TRBV10-3 to TRBJ1-5; D gene unclear. The germline CDR1 and CDR2 sequences are ENHRY and SYGVKD. Trimming cost V 5 bases and J 4 bases, with 9 bases left between them. The CDR3 is 13 amino acids. CDR3 DNA: TGTGCCATCAGTCCCTCAGATAATCAGCCCCAGCATTTT. This codes for CAISPSDNQPQHF.

The V and J genes are TRBV7-8 and TRBJ2-3, with 7 bases aligning to TRBD2. Germline CDR1 is SGHVS and CDR2 is FQNEAQ. The trim removed 4 bases at V and 2 bases at J, leaving 15 bases unmatched. The CDR3 consists of 18 residues. The CDR3 bases are TGTGCCAGCAGCTCGCGTGGGAGGGCCAGGCCGCACACAGATACGCAGTATTTT. Protein sequence: CASSSRGRARPHTDTQYF.

J is TRBJ1-1 and V is TRBV19, with 7 bases aligning to TRBD1. The CDR3 sequence is 14 residues long. V gave up 7 bases and J gave up 0 bases; unmatched junction bases: 5. CDR1 is LNHDA, CDR2 SQIVND, per germline (reference sequence). The CDR3 bases are TGTGCCAGTACCCCGACAGGGCTGAACACTGAAGCTTTCTTT. It codes for CASTPTGLNTEAFF.

The chain links TRBV19 to TRBJ2-2; TRBD1 or TRBD2 may be the D gene (5 bases each). CDR3 length equals 14 residues. Germline V gives CDR1 LNHDA, CDR2 SQIVND (reference sequence). Trimming stripped 1 base from V and 4 bases from J, with 7 bases between. This CDR3 is CASSIVGVTGELFF. DNA of the CDR3: TGTGCCAGTAGTATAGTGGGGGTCACCGGGGAGCTGTTTTTT.

This clone has only a few counts. The V gene is TRBV6-1, the J gene TRBJ1-5; possible D gene TRBD1, 5 bases. The CDR3 has 15 residues. Germline V gene sequence: CDR1 MNHNS, CDR2 SASEGT. Deletions cut 1 base from V and 4 bases from J, with 11 bases between. The CDR3 DNA reads TGTGCCAGCAGTGAAGGGAGAGGGACGAATCAGCCCCAGCATTTT. Translated: CASSEGRGTNQPQHF.

V usage is TRBV6-1 and J usage is TRBJ1-4; tentative D call: TRBD1 (5 bases). Trimming took off 10 bases at V and 8 bases at J, with 17 bases between the two ends. This CDR3 spans 13 amino acids. Germline assignment: CDR1 MNHNS and CDR2 SASEGT. For the CDR3, the DNA is TGTGCCATTTCCGCAGGGCTAAGGGAAAAACTGTTTTTT. This gives the protein CAISAGLREKLFF.

The chain carries TRBV18 and TRBJ1-6; D possibly corresponds to TRBD1 (6 bases). The V end was cut by 2 bases, the J end by 0 bases, with 8 bases between. This CDR3 spans 16 amino acids. Per germline, CDR1 KGHSH and CDR2 LQKENI. CDR3 nucleotide sequence: TGTGCCAGCTCACCATCACAGGGCTCCTATAATTCACCCCTCCACTTT. This sequence encodes CASSPSQGSYNSPLHF.

The rearrangement uses TRBV27 and TRBJ2-3, with 13 bases matching TRBD2. Germline values: CDR1 MNHEY, CDR2 SMNVEV (reference sequence). The V segment lost 10 bases and the J segment 7 bases; nucleotides outside the gene matches: 5. The CDR3 has 13 amino acids. Here the CDR3 reads CATQTSGRNTQYF. The CDR3 nucleotides are TGTGCCACTCAGACTAGCGGGAGGAATACGCAGTATTTT.

This chain connects TRBV10-3 to TRBJ1-1; possibly TRBD1 for D (5 bases). CDR1 and CDR2 from the germline V gene are ENHRY and SYGVKD. V was trimmed by 2 bases and J by 10 bases, leaving 17 bases between them. This CDR3 spans 14 amino acids. The CDR3 nucleotides are TGTGCCATCAGTGAGGGACACTCCTCTGAGGTAGCTTTCTTT. Translation gives CAISEGHSSEVAFF.

V gene TRBV11-2 combines with J gene TRBJ2-7, with 7 bases aligning to TRBD1. Per the germline V gene, CDR1 is SGHAT and CDR2 is FQNNGV. V shed 5 bases and J 2 bases; nucleotides not matched to a gene: 6. The CDR3 is 14 residues long. The CDR3 region is CASSQRGQTYEQYF. DNA for the CDR3: TGTGCCAGCAGCCAAAGGGGACAGACCTACGAGCAGTACTTC.

The chain couples TRBV7-8 to TRBJ2-7, with D possibly TRBD2 on 5 matching bases. Trimming stripped 7 bases from V and 6 bases from J, with 10 bases between. This CDR3 region has 11 residues. Germline CDR1 and CDR2: SGHVS and FQNEAQ. CDR3 amino acids: CASKRASEQYF. In DNA form, the CDR3 reads TGTGCCAGCAAGAGGGCCTCCGAGCAGTACTTC.

The chain couples TRBV5-4 to TRBJ2-3; D could derive from TRBD1 or TRBD2 (5 bases each). Germline V lookup: CDR1 SGHNT, CDR2 YYREEE (reference sequence). The V gene lost 1 base and the J gene lost 1 base, with 7 bases spanning the gap. The CDR3 runs 14 residues. For the CDR3, the DNA is TGTGCCAGCAGCTTGAGGGACCGCACAGATACGCAGTATTTT. This codes for CASSLRDRTDTQYF.

The CDR3 bases are TGCGCCAGCAGCTTGGCTTGGCTGTCTGAAGCTTTCTTT. It specifies CASSLAWLSEAFF. This chain joins TRBV5-1 and TRBJ1-1; unclear D gene. The V end lost 0 bases, the J end lost 6 bases, and 9 bases lay between the germline ends. Per the germline V gene, CDR1 is SGHRS and CDR2 is YFSETQ. The CDR3 is 13 amino acids.

V and J are TRBV5-4 and TRBJ1-3, with 7 bases matching TRBD1. V lost 4 bases and J lost 9; bases outside the gene matches: 19. Germline CDR1 SGHNT, CDR2 YYREEE (reference sequence). The CDR3 runs 17 residues. The CDR3 nucleotides read TGTGCCAGCAGCACAACGATCCGGGACAGCCTACGGGGCACCATATATTTT. Encoded protein: CASSTTIRDSLRGTIYF.

There are a few counts of this clone. The V call is TRBV19, the J call TRBJ1-6; no definite D call. V lost 3 bases and J lost 7, with 4 bases in between. Germline V gene sequence: CDR1 LNHDA, CDR2 SQIVND (reference sequence). CDR3 size: 12 residues. As DNA, the CDR3 is TGTGCCAGTAGTATGCCGAATTCACCCCTCCACTTT. Its translation is CASSMPNSPLHF.

This sequence joins TRBV11-1 and TRBJ2-2; a possible D gene is TRBD1 (5 bases). Looked up from germline, CDR1 is SGHAT and CDR2 is FQDESV (reference sequence). V was pared by 5 bases and J by 0 bases, with 7 bases between. CDR3 size: 14 residues. The CDR3 reads CASSIQANTGELFF. In DNA form, the CDR3 reads TGTGCCAGCAGCATACAGGCGAACACCGGGGAGCTGTTTTTT.

This clone occurred a few times. This chain connects TRBV5-1 to TRBJ1-4; TRBD1 agrees at 9 bases. The germline V gene has CDR1 SGHRS and CDR2 YFSETQ. CDR3 length: 15 amino acids. The V segment lost 3 bases and the J segment 6 bases; nucleotides outside the gene matches: 6. The CDR3 loop reads CASSSPGQGYEKLFF. The CDR3 DNA follows: TGCGCCAGCAGCTCGCCGGGACAGGGTTATGAAAAACTGTTTTTT.

This clone has just one count. The chain couples TRBV19 to TRBJ1-2; no firm D call. V lost 7 bases, J lost 0 bases, and 3 bases lay in between. The CDR3 has 11 residues. CDR1 LNHDA and CDR2 SQIVND come from the germline V gene (reference sequence). This CDR3 is CASTANYGYTF. The CDR3 coding sequence is TGTGCCAGTACAGCTAACTATGGCTACACCTTC.

The chain links TRBV4-3 to TRBJ1-5, with 8 bases aligning to TRBD1. The CDR3 is made up of 16 amino acids. CDR1 is LGHNA and CDR2 is YSLEER in the germline V gene. V was pared by 0 bases and J by 6 bases, with 7 bases of the junction left unmatched. The chain's CDR3 is CASSQDPQGVCQPQHF. CDR3 sequence (DNA): TGCGCCAGCAGCCAAGATCCACAGGGGGTTTGTCAGCCCCAGCATTTT.

The chain joins TRBV28 to TRBJ2-7, with TRBD1 matching over 7 bases. The germline CDR1 and CDR2 sequences are MDHEN and SYDVKM. The CDR3 runs 14 residues. The V gene end was trimmed by 8 bases and the J gene end by 3 bases; junction bases not matched to a gene: 10. The CDR3 nucleotides are TGTGCCAGCTGGGAGACAGGGAGATTCTACGAGCAGTACTTC. Its translation: CASWETGRFYEQYF.